These T cell receptor beta chains were read from a single sample in a study of beta chain features in type 1 diabetes. Clones were sequenced by immunoSEQ multiplex PCR, and TCRdb holds only the in-frame ones, with some missing. Seen here are over 15,000 clones, 50% observed once, and the top ten hold about 0.45%. The sequenced sample was stem cell memory CD4+ T cells from blood. The receptors were sampled from a man younger than 35 in good health. The CDR3 runs from the conserved cysteine through the conserved F or W. Each record gives: clone size, CDR3 length, J gene, D gene, V gene, CDR3 DNA, CDR3 protein. The D gene is left open where the match is weak. Size is omitted from some rows. Given values are once, few, many or a class for expanded clones.

NA 19 TRBJ2-4 NA TRBV11-3 TGTGCCAGCATCAACCCAAATTATGACGCGAGGGTATCCAAAAACATTCAGTACTTC CASINPNYDARVSKNIQYF
NA 16 TRBJ2-5 TRBD1 TRBV7-8 TGTGCCAGCAGCATAACAGGGGGCATCGGCGAAGAGACCCAGTACTTC CASSITGGIGEETQYF
few 15 TRBJ2-7 TRBD1 TRBV5-1 TGCGCCAGCAGCTCACAGGGGCCGAGCTCCTACGAGCAGTACTTC CASSSQGPSSYEQYF
few 14 TRBJ2-1 TRBD1 TRBV18 TGTGCCAGCTCACAAACAGGGGCAACGAATGAGCAGTTCTTC CASSQTGATNEQFF
NA 15 TRBJ1-4 NA TRBV19 TGTGCCAGTAGTATTTACACAGCAACTAATGAAAAACTGTTTTTT CASSIYTATNEKLFF
NA 16 TRBJ1-4 NA TRBV18 TGTGCCAGCTCACCGGCGGGGCCTACAACTAATGAAAAACTGTTTTTT CASSPAGPTTNEKLFF
NA 18 TRBJ2-7 NA TRBV7-2 TGTGCCAGCAGCTTAGGCCTGGGGCGGGGGCCTAACTCCTACGAGCAGTACTTC CASSLGLGRGPNSYEQYF
NA 18 TRBJ2-3 TRBD2 TRBV7-8 TGTGCCAGCAGCGTGGTCTTTAGGACTAGCGGGAGCCCAGATACGCAGTATTTT CASSVVFRTSGSPDTQYF
NA 13 TRBJ1-1 NA TRBV29-1 TGCAGCGTTGAAGATCTATTCCCCACTGAAGCTTTCTTT CSVEDLFPTEAFF
few 10 TRBJ2-7 NA TRBV21-1 TGTGCCAGCATCGTATACGAGCAGTACTTC CASIVYEQYF
NA 14 TRBJ1-6 NA TRBV7-2 TGTGCCAGCAGCTTTAGACAGCAGAATTCACCCCTCCACTTT CASSFRQQNSPLHF
NA 14 TRBJ2-1 TRBD1 TRBV5-1 TGCGCCAGCAGCCCGGGACAGAATTACAATGAGCAGTTCTTC CASSPGQNYNEQFF
NA 14 TRBJ2-7 TRBD1 TRBV2 TGTGCCAGCAGTGTAGAGGACAGGGTCTACGAGCAGTACTTC CASSVEDRVYEQYF
few 16 TRBJ2-3 NA TRBV19 TGTGCCAGTAGCCCTGGCTTGGGGCCTCTCGTGGATACGCAGTATTTT CASSPGLGPLVDTQYF
NA 16 TRBJ2-5 NA TRBV11-2 TGTGCCAGCAGCAAATGGGCTTTTAGTCCGCAAGAGACCCAGTACTTC CASSKWAFSPQETQYF
few 13 TRBJ2-7 TRBD1 TRBV10-3 TGTGCCATCAGTGAGGCGACAGGGGTCGAGCAGTACTTC CAISEATGVEQYF
few 13 TRBJ2-5 NA TRBV7-2 TGTGCCAGCAGCTCTGGGGGCCTGGAGACCCAGTACTTC CASSSGGLETQYF
NA 16 TRBJ2-5 NA TRBV7-2 TGTGCCAGCAGTTTCAACGTCTTAGCGGCACAAGAGACCCAGTACTTC CASSFNVLAAQETQYF
NA 17 TRBJ1-5 TRBD1 TRBV7-9 TGTGCCAGCAGCCCGGGACAGGGATCTCTGAGCAATCAGCCCCAGCATTTT CASSPGQGSLSNQPQHF
NA 12 TRBJ2-7 NA TRBV29-1 TGCAGCGTTGAAATGAGTGTGCACGAGCAGTACTTC CSVEMSVHEQYF